What follows is one T cell receptor beta chain and its context. This CDR3 is 12 amino acids long. The germline V and J ends were trimmed by 5 bases and 4 bases, with 9 bases remaining between them. Then a second PCR, running roughly 7 to 11 cycles, was carried out with a sample-barcoded 5' primer and a J-beta primer mix. From the 5' RACE reads, TCRdb called clonotypes with MiXCR, one entry per CDR3 protein. The sample includes about 1,400,000 distinct CDR3 sequences, 59% of them seen just once. This record comes from a study of blood T cells in healthy people across ages. Turning to the study itself: Roughly one uniquely barcoded beta molecule per two T cells was captured.

The J gene is TRBJ2-7, the V gene TRBV12-3 or TRBV12-4, with D hard to call. Sequences were obtained from blood. This clonotype was obtained from a man aged 18 to 30 in good health. This CDR3 is CASSHYTYEQYF. CDR3 nucleotides: TGTGCCAGCAGTCACTATACGTACGAGCAGTACTTC.